Shown below are 18 T cell receptor beta chains from a single sample sequenced in a study of blood T cell repertoires in COVID-19. Clones were sequenced by immunoSEQ multiplex PCR, and TCRdb holds only the in-frame ones, with some missing. The data show 90,000 to 120,000 clones, about four fifths seen once. The specimen sequenced was peripheral blood. Receptors originate from a human donor in a cohort sampled during active COVID-19.

This clone was recorded a few times. The chain employs TRBV20-1 and TRBJ2-5, with no clear D. Germline CDR1 and CDR2: DFQATT and SNEGSKA (reference sequence). The CDR3 runs 10 residues. V lost 8 bases to trimming and J lost 5 bases, with 9 bases between them. In DNA, the CDR3 is TGCAGTCCAAATGTTGAGACCCAGTACTTC. Its translation: CSPNVETQYF.

V is TRBV11-2 and J is TRBJ2-2, with 7 bases fitting TRBD2. After removal of 0 bases from V and 6 bases from J, the junction contained 10 bases not matched to a gene. This CDR3 has 17 amino acids. The germline gives CDR1 SGHAT, CDR2 FQNNGV. Here the CDR3 reads CASSLDSGGSIAGELFF. The CDR3 DNA is TGTGCCAGCAGCTTAGATTCGGGGGGAAGTATCGCCGGGGAGCTGTTTTTT. Combining the CDR3 with reference TRBV11-2 and TRBJ2-2 gives the whole variable domain EAGVAQSPRYKIIEKRQSVAFWCNPISGHATLYWYQQILGQGPKLLIQFQNNGVVDDSQLPKDRFSAERLKGVDSTLKIQPAKLEDSAVYLCASSLDSGGSIAGELFFGEGSRLTVL.

The chain links TRBV2 to TRBJ2-1, with a possible D match to TRBD1 (5 bases). This CDR3 spans 14 amino acids. V lost 5 bases and J 7 bases, leaving 15 bases between the germline ends. Per the germline V gene, CDR1 is SNHLY and CDR2 is FYNNEI. CDR3 nucleotide sequence: TGTGCCAGCAGTCGACAGACGATTTTGAATGAGCAGTTCTTC. Encoded protein: CASSRQTILNEQFF.

This chain uses TRBV9 with TRBJ2-3, with TRBD2 matching 8 bases. The CDR3 is 16 residues long. Unmatched junction bases numbered 6, after V lost 0 bases and J lost 3 bases. The germline V gene encodes CDR1 SGDLS and CDR2 YYNGEE. The CDR3 sequence: CASSVVVLADTDTQYF. The CDR3 nucleotides are TGTGCCAGCAGCGTAGTGGTACTAGCGGATACAGATACGCAGTATTTT.

The chain is built from TRBV2 and TRBJ2-7; TRBD1 matches at 7 bases. Per germline, CDR1 SNHLY and CDR2 FYNNEI. Trimming at V came to 4 bases and at J to 0 bases, leaving 3 bases not matched to a gene. This CDR3 is built from 14 residues. For the CDR3, the DNA is TGTGCCAGCAGTGTGGGGACAGTCTCCTACGAGCAGTACGTC. Encoded protein: CASSVGTVSYEQYV.

The chain has TRBV18 and TRBJ2-1; TRBD1 matches 7 bases. Germline V gives CDR1 KGHSH, CDR2 LQKENI. V shed 5 bases, J shed 4 bases, and the junction held 5 bases outside the gene matches. This CDR3 has 14 amino acids. The CDR3: CASSNGQAYNEQFF. The CDR3 nucleotides read TGTGCCAGCTCAAATGGACAGGCTTACAATGAGCAGTTCTTC.

The rearrangement joins TRBV19 to TRBJ1-1; D may be TRBD1 (6 bases). Trimming left V 5 bases short and J 6 bases short, with 22 bases between. The germline V gene encodes CDR1 LNHDA and CDR2 SQIVND (reference sequence). The CDR3 runs 16 residues. CDR3: CASSPRWEGGLAEAFF. In DNA form, the CDR3 reads TGTGCCAGTAGTCCCCGGTGGGAAGGGGGTCTTGCTGAAGCTTTCTTT.

This clone was recorded only once. This rearrangement joins TRBV18 to TRBJ1-1; weak D call: TRBD1 (5 bases). Per germline, CDR1 KGHSH and CDR2 LQKENI. V lost 0 bases and J 9 bases, leaving 11 bases between the germline ends. This CDR3 is 13 amino acids long. The DNA for the CDR3 is TGTGCCAGCTCACCACCAGGAGGGGCGAAAGCTTTCTTT. This sequence encodes CASSPPGGAKAFF.

The gene calls are TRBV4-3 and TRBJ2-3; 10 bases are shared with TRBD1. With 1 base clipped from V and 1 base from J, the junction kept 2 bases outside the gene matches. Germline V gene data show CDR1 as LGHNA and CDR2 as YSLEER. The CDR3 sequence is 16 residues long. The CDR3 here is CASSQGGTGGTDTQYF. The DNA for the CDR3 is TGCGCCAGCAGCCAAGGAGGGACAGGGGGCACAGATACGCAGTATTTT.

The genes are TRBV29-1 and TRBJ1-3; D not resolved. The V end lost 7 bases, the J end lost 4 bases, and 8 bases lay between the germline ends. CDR3 length: 11 amino acids. Germline-derived CDR1 and CDR2 are SQVTM and ANQGSEA. The CDR3 DNA sequence: TGCAGCGCAGAGAACGGAAACACCATATATTTT. The encoded protein is CSAENGNTIYF.

Remarks on this clone: Other DNA sequences in this specimen translate into the identical CDR3. The chain joins TRBV5-1 to TRBJ1-2; D possibly corresponds to TRBD1 (6 bases). The CDR3 consists of 12 residues. The ends were cut back, 2 bases at V and 5 bases at J, with 7 bases in the middle. Looked up from germline, CDR1 is SGHRS and CDR2 is YFSETQ. CDR3 sequence reads: CASSLQGYGYTF. The CDR3, as DNA: TGCGCCAGCAGCTTACAGGGATATGGCTACACCTTC.

This clone came up once. The chain has TRBV6-6 and TRBJ1-4; TRBD1 matches at 7 bases. The CDR3 contains 13 residues. CDR1 is MNHNY, CDR2 SVGAGI, per germline (reference sequence). The J segment lost 8 bases and the V segment lost 6 bases, leaving 6 bases of the junction unmatched. For the CDR3, the DNA is TGTGCCAGCAGGGAGACAGGGACAGAAAAACTGTTTTTT. Residues: CASRETGTEKLFF.

This chain connects TRBV7-2 to TRBJ2-1, with 9 positions matching TRBD2. CDR1 is SGHTA and CDR2 is FQGNSA in the germline V gene. The CDR3 is made up of 14 amino acids. The V segment lost 5 bases and the J segment 7 bases; nucleotides outside the gene matches: 6. DNA for the CDR3: TGTGCCAGCAGCGGATCTAGCGGGGCAAATGAGCAGTTCTTC. It specifies CASSGSSGANEQFF.

V is TRBV7-6 and J is TRBJ2-5; D is possibly TRBD2 (6 bases). The germline V and J ends were trimmed by 5 bases and 5 bases, with 12 bases remaining between them. The CDR3 is 13 amino acids. Germline values: CDR1 SGHVS, CDR2 FNYEAQ. The CDR3 region has the DNA TGTGCCAGCAGCCCTCCCAGCGGGGAGACCCAGTACTTC. It translates to CASSPPSGETQYF. Together with reference TRBV7-6 and TRBJ2-5, the CDR3 gives the full variable domain: GAGVSQSPRYKVTKRGQDVALRCDPISGHVSLYWYRQALGQGPEFLTYFNYEAQQDKSGLPNDRFSAERPEGSISTLTIQRTEQRDSAMYRCASSPPSGETQYFGPGTRLLVL.

The chain uses TRBV11-2 and TRBJ1-2; D uncertain. Trimming cost V 1 base and J 4 bases, with 4 bases left between them. The CDR3 extends over 12 amino acids. The germline V gene has CDR1 SGHAT and CDR2 FQNNGV. CDR3 in amino acids: CASSLAGYGYTF. The CDR3 nucleotides read TGTGCCAGCAGCTTAGCCGGCTATGGCTACACCTTC.

The V gene is TRBV7-2, the J gene TRBJ2-2; no definite D call. Germline lookup yields CDR1 SGHTA and CDR2 FQGNSA. The CDR3 covers 15 residues. Trimming stripped 8 bases from V and 6 bases from J, with 19 bases between. The CDR3 DNA is TGTGCCAGCGCTCTATCCCTTATCGTGGCCGGGGAGCTGTTTTTT. As protein: CASALSLIVAGELFF.

The rearrangement joins TRBV7-2 to TRBJ2-1; possible D gene TRBD1, 5 bases. The germline V gene has CDR1 SGHTA and CDR2 FQGNSA. Trimming left V 5 bases short and J 0 bases short, with 11 bases between. CDR3 size: 15 residues. CDR3 coding DNA: TGTGCCAGCAGCAAGGACACCCGCTCCTACAATGAGCAGTTCTTC. Amino acid sequence: CASSKDTRSYNEQFF.

The V gene is TRBV7-2, the J gene TRBJ2-1, with D unclear. V gave up 1 base and J gave up 4 bases, with 14 bases separating them. This CDR3 is 16 amino acids long. The V gene's germline CDR1 is SGHTA and CDR2 FQGNSA. CDR3 sequence (DNA): TGTGCCAGCAGCTTAGTCGCACAATCTTTGTACAATGAGCAGTTCTTC. Translated, it gives CASSLVAQSLYNEQFF. The variable domain in full, completed from reference TRBV7-2 and TRBJ2-1, reads GAGVSQSPSNKVTEKGKDVELRCDPISGHTALYWYRQSLGQGLEFLIYFQGNSAPDKSGLPSDRFSAERTGGSVSTLTIQRTQQEDSAVYLCASSLVAQSLYNEQFFGPGTRLTVL.